These 9 T cell receptor beta chains were all obtained from the same sample, sequenced in a study of cytomegalovirus exposure and HLA in healthy donors. With 60 Vbeta and 13 Jbeta primers, the PCR was carried out. Sequencing was performed with immunoSEQ multiplex PCR; in TCRdb, only in-frame clones are kept and a portion is missing. Among 95,000 or so clones, 65% to 80% were seen once, and the ten largest hold about 16%. The source material was PBMCs. The receptors were sampled from a woman aged 45-65 years in good health and CMV-seropositive.

This chain uses TRBV9 with TRBJ2-5; 7 bases are shared with TRBD2. With V trimmed by 0 bases and J by 1 base, 9 bases remained unmatched. The CDR3 has 17 amino acids. Germline V gene data show CDR1 as SGDLS and CDR2 as YYNGEE. The CDR3 DNA sequence: TGTGCCAGCAGCGTAGCGGCAGCCAGCGGGATCCAAGAGACCCAGTACTTC. Translating gives CASSVAAASGIQETQYF.

This clone has just a few counts. J is TRBJ2-5 and V is TRBV28, with 7 bases fitting TRBD1. This CDR3 region has 13 residues. Trimming cost V 8 bases and J 2 bases; bases outside gene matches: 5. From germline, CDR1 is MDHEN and CDR2 SYDVKM. For the CDR3, the DNA is TGTGCCAGCGGAAAGGGACAGCAAGAGACCCAGTACTTC. This sequence encodes CASGKGQQETQYF.

This clone was detected a few times. The V gene is TRBV9, the J gene TRBJ2-3, with D unclear. This CDR3 has 14 residues. CDR1 and CDR2 (germline): SGDLS, YYNGEE. Trimming took 3 bases from V and 0 from J, leaving 8 bases between them. The CDR3 region has the DNA TGTGCCAGCAGCGCCGGAGCTAGCACAGATACGCAGTATTTT. Translated, it gives CASSAGASTDTQYF.

This clone was detected only a few times. The chain couples TRBV4-1 to TRBJ2-7, with D maybe TRBD1 (6 bases). The germline V and J ends were trimmed by 0 bases and 3 bases, with 21 bases remaining between them. CDR1 is MGHRA, CDR2 YSYEKL, per germline. The CDR3 spans 18 residues. CDR3 nucleotide sequence: TGCGCCAGCAGCCAAGATTTTTATAGGACAGCGAACCTCTACGAGCAGTACTTC. Translated, it gives CASSQDFYRTANLYEQYF.

The chain employs TRBV28 and TRBJ2-7, with D maybe TRBD1 (6 bases). Germline V gene data show CDR1 as MDHEN and CDR2 as SYDVKM. This CDR3 is built from 13 residues. Deletions cut 5 bases from V and 6 bases from J, with 14 bases between. CDR3 DNA sequence: TGTGCCAGCAGTAAGCAGGGGATCAGCGAGCAGTACTTC. Its translation: CASSKQGISEQYF.

The V call is TRBV27, the J call TRBJ2-7; 11 nucleotides match TRBD2. V was pared by 1 base and J by 4 bases, with 15 bases of the junction left unmatched. CDR3 length: 19 residues. Germline loops: CDR1 MNHEY, CDR2 SMNVEV (reference sequence). The CDR3: CASSLFSPSSGGMGYEQYF. The CDR3 nucleotides read TGTGCCAGCAGTTTATTCTCCCCCTCTAGCGGGGGGATGGGGTACGAGCAGTACTTC.

This chain joins TRBV9 and TRBJ2-3; D is uncertain. This CDR3 is built from 14 residues. Germline values: CDR1 SGDLS, CDR2 YYNGEE. V was pared by 0 bases and J by 0 bases, with 5 bases between. DNA for the CDR3: TGTGCCAGCAGCGTAGTAGAGAGCACAGATACGCAGTATTTT. This encodes CASSVVESTDTQYF.

In the case of this clone: A read error may account for a junction end that differs from germline. The V gene is TRBV23-1, the J gene TRBJ2-3, with TRBD2 matching 12 bases. TRBV23-1 is reported as an ORF; its role is uncertain. The CDR3 consists of 20 residues. Here the CDR3 reads CASRQLSSGRAWRGTDTQYF. The DNA for the CDR3 is TGCGCCAGCAGACAATTGTCTAGCGGGAGGGCCTGGCGCGGCACAGATACGCAGTATTTT.

The rearrangement links TRBV9 to TRBJ2-5; maybe TRBD2 (6 bases). The V end was cut by 4 bases, the J end by 11 bases, with 21 bases between. Germline V gene lookup returns CDR1 SGDLS and CDR2 YYNGEE. The CDR3 spans 14 residues. The CDR3 is CASSPRGPSGEQYF. DNA for the CDR3: TGTGCCAGCAGCCCTCGGGGTCCCTCGGGGGAGCAGTACTTC.